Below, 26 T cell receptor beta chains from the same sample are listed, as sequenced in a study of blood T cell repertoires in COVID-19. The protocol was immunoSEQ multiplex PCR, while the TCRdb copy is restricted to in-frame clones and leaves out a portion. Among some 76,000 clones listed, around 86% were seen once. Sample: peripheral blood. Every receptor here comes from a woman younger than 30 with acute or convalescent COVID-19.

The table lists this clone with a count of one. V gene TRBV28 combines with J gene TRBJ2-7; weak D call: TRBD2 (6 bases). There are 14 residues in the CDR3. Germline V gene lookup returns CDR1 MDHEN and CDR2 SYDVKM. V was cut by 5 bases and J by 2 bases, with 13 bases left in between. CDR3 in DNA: TGTGCCAGCAGTCGGGGAGGCCGGACCTACGAGCAGTACTTC. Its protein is CASSRGGRTYEQYF.

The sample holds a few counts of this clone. The CDR3 is CASSGGRPGLSGANVLTF. In DNA, the CDR3 is TGTGCCAGCTCCGGAGGGCGCCCTGGCCTCTCTGGGGCCAACGTCCTGACTTTC. The rearrangement uses TRBV19 and TRBJ2-6; D is possibly TRBD2 (6 bases). This CDR3 is 18 amino acids long. Germline V gives CDR1 LNHDA, CDR2 SQIVND (reference sequence). Trimming removed 9 bases at V and 0 bases at J, with 21 bases between.

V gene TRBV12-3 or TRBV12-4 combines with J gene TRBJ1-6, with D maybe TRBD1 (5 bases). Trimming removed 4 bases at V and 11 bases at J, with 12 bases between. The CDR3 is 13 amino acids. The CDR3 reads CASSSLRGAPLHF. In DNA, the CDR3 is TGTGCCAGCAGTTCTCTGCGGGGCGCACCCCTCCACTTT.

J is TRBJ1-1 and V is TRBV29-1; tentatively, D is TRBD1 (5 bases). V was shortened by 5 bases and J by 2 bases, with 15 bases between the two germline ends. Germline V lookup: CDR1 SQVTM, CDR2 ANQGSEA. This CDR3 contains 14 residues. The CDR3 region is CSVHQQVANTEAFF. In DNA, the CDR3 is TGCAGCGTTCACCAACAGGTGGCAAACACTGAAGCTTTCTTT.

CDR3 nucleotide sequence: TGTGCCAGCAGCCCCGGGACAGAAGAAGCTTTCTTT. It codes for CASSPGTEEAFF. The chain carries TRBV11-3 and TRBJ1-1; TRBD1 matches 7 bases. Germline V gene data show CDR1 as SGHNT and CDR2 as YENEEA. With V trimmed by 5 bases and J by 8 bases, 5 bases remained unmatched. This CDR3 has 12 residues.

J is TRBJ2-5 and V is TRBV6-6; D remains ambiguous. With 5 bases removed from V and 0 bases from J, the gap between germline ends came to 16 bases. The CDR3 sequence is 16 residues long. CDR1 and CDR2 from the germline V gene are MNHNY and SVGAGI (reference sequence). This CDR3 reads CASSTARVRHQETQYF. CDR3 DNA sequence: TGTGCCAGCAGTACGGCTAGAGTCCGGCACCAAGAGACCCAGTACTTC.

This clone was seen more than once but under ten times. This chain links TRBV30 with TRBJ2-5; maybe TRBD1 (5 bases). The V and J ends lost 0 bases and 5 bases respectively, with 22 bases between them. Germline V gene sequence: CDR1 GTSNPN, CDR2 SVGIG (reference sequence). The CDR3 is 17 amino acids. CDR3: CAWSVLIGARKVETQYF. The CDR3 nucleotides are TGTGCCTGGAGTGTACTAATAGGGGCTAGAAAGGTCGAGACCCAGTACTTC.

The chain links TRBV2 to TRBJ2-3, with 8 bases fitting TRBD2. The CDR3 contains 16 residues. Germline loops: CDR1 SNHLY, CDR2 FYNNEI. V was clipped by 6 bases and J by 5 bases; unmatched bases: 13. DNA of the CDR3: TGTGCCAGCAGCGCCCGACTAGCGCCCTCGGGAGATACGCAGTATTTT. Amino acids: CASSARLAPSGDTQYF.

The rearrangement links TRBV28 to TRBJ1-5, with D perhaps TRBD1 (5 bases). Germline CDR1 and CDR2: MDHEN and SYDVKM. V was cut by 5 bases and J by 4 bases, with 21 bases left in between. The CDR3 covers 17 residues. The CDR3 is CASSVYVVQARNQPQHF. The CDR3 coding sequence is TGTGCCAGCAGTGTTTATGTGGTACAGGCGCGAAATCAGCCCCAGCATTTT.

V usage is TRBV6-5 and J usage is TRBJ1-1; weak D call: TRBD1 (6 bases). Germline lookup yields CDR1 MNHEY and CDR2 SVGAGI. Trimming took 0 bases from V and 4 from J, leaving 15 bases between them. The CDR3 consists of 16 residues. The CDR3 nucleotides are TGTGCCAGCAGTTACTCCCAGGGGAGTTTGAGCACTGAAGCTTTCTTT. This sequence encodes CASSYSQGSLSTEAFF.

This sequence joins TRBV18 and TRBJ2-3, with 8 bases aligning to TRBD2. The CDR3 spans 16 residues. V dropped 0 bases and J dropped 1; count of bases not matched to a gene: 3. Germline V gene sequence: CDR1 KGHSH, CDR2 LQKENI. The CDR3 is CASSPPNGRGTDTQYF. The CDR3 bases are TGTGCCAGCTCACCACCGAACGGGAGGGGCACAGATACGCAGTATTTT.

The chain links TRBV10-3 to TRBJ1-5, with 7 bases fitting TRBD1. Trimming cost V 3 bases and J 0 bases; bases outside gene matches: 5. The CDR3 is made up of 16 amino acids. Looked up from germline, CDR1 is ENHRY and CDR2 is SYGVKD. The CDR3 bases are TGTGCCATCAGTGACAGGGGGGTCGATAGCAATCAGCCCCAGCATTTT. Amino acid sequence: CAISDRGVDSNQPQHF.

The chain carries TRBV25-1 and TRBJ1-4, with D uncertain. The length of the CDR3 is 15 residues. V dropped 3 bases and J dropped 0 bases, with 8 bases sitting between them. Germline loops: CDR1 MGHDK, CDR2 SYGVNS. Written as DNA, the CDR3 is TGTGCCAGCAGTGATCCAGATGCAACTAATGAAAAACTGTTTTTT. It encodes CASSDPDATNEKLFF.

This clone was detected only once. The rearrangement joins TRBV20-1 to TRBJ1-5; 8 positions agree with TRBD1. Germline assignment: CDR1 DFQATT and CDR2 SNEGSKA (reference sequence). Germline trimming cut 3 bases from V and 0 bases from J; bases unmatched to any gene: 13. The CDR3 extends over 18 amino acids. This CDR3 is CSASSGRQGAYSNQPQHF. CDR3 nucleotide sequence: TGCAGTGCTAGTTCCGGGAGGCAGGGGGCATATAGCAATCAGCCCCAGCATTTT.

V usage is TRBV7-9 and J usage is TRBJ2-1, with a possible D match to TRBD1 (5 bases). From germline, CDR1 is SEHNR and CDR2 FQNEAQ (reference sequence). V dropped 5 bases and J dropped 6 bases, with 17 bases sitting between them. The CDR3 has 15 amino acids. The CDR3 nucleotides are TGTGCCAGCAGCCCGAGGACATTCGGCAGCAATGAGCAGTTCTTC. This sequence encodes CASSPRTFGSNEQFF.

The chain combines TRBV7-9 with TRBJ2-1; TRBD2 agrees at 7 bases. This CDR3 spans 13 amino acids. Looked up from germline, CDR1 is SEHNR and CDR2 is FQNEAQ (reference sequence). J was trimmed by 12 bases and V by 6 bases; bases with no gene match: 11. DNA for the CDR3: TGTGCCAGCAGTTTTATTGAGGGCGGGGGGCAGTTCTTC. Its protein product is CASSFIEGGGQFF.

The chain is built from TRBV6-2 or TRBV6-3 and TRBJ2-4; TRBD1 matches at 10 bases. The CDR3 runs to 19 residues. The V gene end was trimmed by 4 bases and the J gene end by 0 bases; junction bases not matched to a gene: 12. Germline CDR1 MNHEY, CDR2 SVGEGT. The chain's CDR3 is CASSSTGTGAKIAKNIQYF. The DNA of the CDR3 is TGTGCCAGCAGTTCCACCGGGACAGGGGCCAAGATAGCCAAAAACATTCAGTACTTC.

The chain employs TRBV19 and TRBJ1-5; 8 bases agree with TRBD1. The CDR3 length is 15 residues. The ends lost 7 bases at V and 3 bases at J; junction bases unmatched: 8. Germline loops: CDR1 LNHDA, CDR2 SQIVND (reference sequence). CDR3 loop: CASTVVTGVNQPQHF. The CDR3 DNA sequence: TGTGCCAGTACAGTCGTGACAGGGGTCAATCAGCCCCAGCATTTT.

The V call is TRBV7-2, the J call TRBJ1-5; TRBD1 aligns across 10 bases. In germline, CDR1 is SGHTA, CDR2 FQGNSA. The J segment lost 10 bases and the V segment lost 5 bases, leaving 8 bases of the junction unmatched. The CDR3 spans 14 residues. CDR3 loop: CASSPGTGEIPQHF. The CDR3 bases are TGTGCCAGCAGCCCCGGGACAGGGGAAATTCCCCAGCATTTT.

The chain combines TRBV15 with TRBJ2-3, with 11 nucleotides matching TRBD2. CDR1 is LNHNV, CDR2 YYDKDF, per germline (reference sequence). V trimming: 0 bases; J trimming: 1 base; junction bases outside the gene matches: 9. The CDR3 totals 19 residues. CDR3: CATSREGSGGAWGTDTQYF. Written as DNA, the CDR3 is TGTGCCACCAGCAGAGAGGGTAGCGGGGGGGCTTGGGGCACAGATACGCAGTATTTT.

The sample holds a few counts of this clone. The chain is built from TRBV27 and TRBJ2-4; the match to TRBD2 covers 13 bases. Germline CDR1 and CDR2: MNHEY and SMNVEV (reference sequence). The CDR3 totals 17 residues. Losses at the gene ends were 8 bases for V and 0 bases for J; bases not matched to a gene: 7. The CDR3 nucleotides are TGTGCCAGCCCGGGACTAGCGGGACCTCTAGCCAAAAACATTCAGTACTTC. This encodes CASPGLAGPLAKNIQYF.

In nucleotides, the CDR3 is TGTGCCAGCAGCTTAGCGGAGGTGGCACCACCCTACGAGCAGTACTTC. Translating it yields CASSLAEVAPPYEQYF. This sequence joins TRBV7-6 and TRBJ2-7, with a possible D match to TRBD2 (5 bases). The CDR3 has 16 amino acids. Germline assignment: CDR1 SGHVS and CDR2 FNYEAQ. Trimming cost V 0 bases and J 2 bases, with 14 bases left between them.

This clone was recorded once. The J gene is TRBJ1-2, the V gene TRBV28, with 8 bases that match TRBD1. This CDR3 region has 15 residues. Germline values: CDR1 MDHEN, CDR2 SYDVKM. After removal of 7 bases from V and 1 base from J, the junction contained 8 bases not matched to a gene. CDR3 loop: CASTLGQAVNYGYTF. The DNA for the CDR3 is TGTGCCAGCACTCTGGGACAGGCCGTTAACTATGGCTACACCTTC.

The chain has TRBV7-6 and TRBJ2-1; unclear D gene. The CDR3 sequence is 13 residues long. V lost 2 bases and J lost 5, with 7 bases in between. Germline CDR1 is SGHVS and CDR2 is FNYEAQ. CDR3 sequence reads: CASSLSVNNEQFF. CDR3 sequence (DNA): TGTGCCAGCAGCTTATCTGTAAACAATGAGCAGTTCTTC.

CDR3 bases: TGTGCCAGCAGCCGACCCCGGACAGGGAACGAGCAGTACTTC. This translates into CASSRPRTGNEQYF. The chain links TRBV11-2 to TRBJ2-7, with TRBD1 matching over 8 bases. This CDR3 is 14 amino acids long. Per germline, CDR1 SGHAT and CDR2 FQNNGV. Trimming cost V 5 bases and J 5 bases; bases outside gene matches: 8.

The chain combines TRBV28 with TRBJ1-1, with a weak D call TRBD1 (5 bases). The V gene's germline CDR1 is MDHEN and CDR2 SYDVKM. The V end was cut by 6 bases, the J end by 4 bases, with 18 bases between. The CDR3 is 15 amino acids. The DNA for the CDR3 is TGTGCCAGCAGGAGAGACCAGGGCGCGGCCACTGAAGCTTTCTTT. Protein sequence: CASRRDQGAATEAFF.